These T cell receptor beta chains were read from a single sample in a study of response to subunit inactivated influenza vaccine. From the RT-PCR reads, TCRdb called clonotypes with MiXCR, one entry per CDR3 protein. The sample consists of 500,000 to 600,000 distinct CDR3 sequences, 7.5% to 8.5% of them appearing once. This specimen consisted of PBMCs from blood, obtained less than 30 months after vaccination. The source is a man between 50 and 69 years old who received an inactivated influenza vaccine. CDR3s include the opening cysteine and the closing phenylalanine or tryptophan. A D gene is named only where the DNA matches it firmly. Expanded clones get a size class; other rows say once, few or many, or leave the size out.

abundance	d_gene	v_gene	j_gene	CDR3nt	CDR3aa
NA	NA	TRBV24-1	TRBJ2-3	TGTGCCACCAGTGTAGGAAGACAGGGCACAGATACGCAGTATTTT	CATSVGRQGTDTQYF
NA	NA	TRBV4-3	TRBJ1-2	TGCGCCAGCACCAACGTGGGGAAGGGGCACTATGGCTACACCTTC	CASTNVGKGHYGYTF
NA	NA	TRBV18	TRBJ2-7	TGTGCCAGCTCACCGAGCAGGGAAAGCTACGAGCAGTACTTC	CASSPSRESYEQYF
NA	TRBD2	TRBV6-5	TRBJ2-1	TGTGCCAGCAGTTACCGGACTAGCGGGGGTCCCTACAATGAGCAGTTCTTC	CASSYRTSGGPYNEQFF
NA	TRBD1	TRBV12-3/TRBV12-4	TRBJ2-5	TGTGCCAGCAGCCCACAGGGGACGGAGACCCAGTACTTC	CASSPQGTETQYF
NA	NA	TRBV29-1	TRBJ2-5	TGCAGCGCCGGGACGGCACAAGAGACCCAGTACTTC	CSAGTAQETQYF
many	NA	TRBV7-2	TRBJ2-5	TGTGCCAGCAGCTCACTTCGGGACGCACAAGAGACCCAGTACTTC	CASSSLRDAQETQYF
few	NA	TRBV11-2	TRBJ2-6	TGTGCCAGCAGGCGAGCCCTCCGGGACGTACCTACTGGGGCCAACGTCCTGACTTTC	CASRRALRDVPTGANVLTF
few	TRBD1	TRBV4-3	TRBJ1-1	TGCGCCAGCAGCCAAGGTGGGGGACAGATGAACACTGAAGCTTTCTTT	CASSQGGGQMNTEAFF
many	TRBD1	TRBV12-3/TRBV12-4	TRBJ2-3	TGTGCCAGCAGTCCCGACAGGGGGCGGAGAGATACGCAGTATTTT	CASSPDRGRRDTQYF
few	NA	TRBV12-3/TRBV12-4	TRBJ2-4	TGTGCCAGCCAGACAGAAAACATTCAGTACTTC	CASQTENIQYF
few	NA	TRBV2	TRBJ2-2	TGTGCCAGCAGTGTTAAAATTAACACCGGGGAGCTGTTTTTT	CASSVKINTGELFF
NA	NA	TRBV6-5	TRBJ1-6	TGTGCCAGCAGTTACTCGTACCCTGATAATTCACCCCTCCACTTT	CASSYSYPDNSPLHF
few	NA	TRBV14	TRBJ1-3	TGTGCCAGCAGCCAGGACGGCCGGGGGTCCGGCACCATATATTTT	CASSQDGRGSGTIYF
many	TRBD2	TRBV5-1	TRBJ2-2	TGCGCCAGCAGCTTGACAGCGGGAGGATACACCGGGGAGCTGTTTTTT	CASSLTAGGYTGELFF
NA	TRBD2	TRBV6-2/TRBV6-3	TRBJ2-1	TGTGCCAGCAGAGCCGACCGCCTGCTAGCGGGTGACAATGAGCAGTTCTTC	CASRADRLLAGDNEQFF
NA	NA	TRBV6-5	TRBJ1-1	TGTGCCAGCAGTTACTCGGGCGGCATGAACACTGAAGCTTTCTTT	CASSYSGGMNTEAFF
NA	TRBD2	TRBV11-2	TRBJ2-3	TGTGCCAGCAGACCCGGACTAGCGGATGATACGCAGTATTTT	CASRPGLADDTQYF
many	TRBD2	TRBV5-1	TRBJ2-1	TGCGCCAGCAGCTTGGCTAGCGGGAGTGATGAGCAGTTCTTC	CASSLASGSDEQFF
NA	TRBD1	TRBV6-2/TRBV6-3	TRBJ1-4	TGTGCCAGCAGTTACTACCACAGGGGACCGGATGAAAAACTGTTTTTT	CASSYYHRGPDEKLFF
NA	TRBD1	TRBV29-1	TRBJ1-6	TGCAGCGTTGTAGAGACAGGGGGAAATTCACCCCTCCACTTT	CSVVETGGNSPLHF
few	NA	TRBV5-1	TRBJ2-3	TGCGCCAGCAGCTTGGGTGGGGCTACGGCAGATACGCAGTATTTT	CASSLGGATADTQYF
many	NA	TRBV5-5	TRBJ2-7	TGTGCCAGCAGCCCAACAGCGCAAGCCTACGAGCAGTACTTC	CASSPTAQAYEQYF
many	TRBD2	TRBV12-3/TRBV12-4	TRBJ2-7	TGTGCCAGCAGTCTAGCGGGAGGAGCCTACGAGCAGTACTTC	CASSLAGGAYEQYF
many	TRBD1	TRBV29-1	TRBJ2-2	TGCAGCGCCGGGACAGGGGGGAACACCGGGGAGCTGTTTTTT	CSAGTGGNTGELFF
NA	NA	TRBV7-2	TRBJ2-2	TGTGCCAGCAGCTTAGGTTTAAAGCGGTACACCGGGGAGCTGTTTTTT	CASSLGLKRYTGELFF
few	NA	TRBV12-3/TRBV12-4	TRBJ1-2	TGTGCCAGCAGTACGCTGGGCAGGGCCCTCTACACCTTC	CASSTLGRALYTF
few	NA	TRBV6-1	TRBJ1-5	TGTGCCAGCAACGACGGATATACTCAGCCCCAGCATTTT	CASNDGYTQPQHF
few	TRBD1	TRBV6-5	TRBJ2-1	TGTGCCAGCAGTTCCCCCATGACAGGGAAGTACAATGAGCAGTTCTTC	CASSSPMTGKYNEQFF
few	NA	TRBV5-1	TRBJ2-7	TGCGCCAGCAGCTCGGGACGGCCACCCTACGAGCAGTACTTC	CASSSGRPPYEQYF
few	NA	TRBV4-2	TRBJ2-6	TGTGCCAGCAGCCAAGATTCCCAGGGCCTTAGGGGGGCCAACGTCCTGACTTTC	CASSQDSQGLRGANVLTF
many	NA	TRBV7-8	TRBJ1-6	TGTGCCAGCAGCTTCACCGGTTATAATTCACCCCTCCACTTT	CASSFTGYNSPLHF
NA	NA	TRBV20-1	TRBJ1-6	TGCAGTGCTAGAATCGCAGCTGGTGGTGGAACCTATAATTCACCCCTCCACTTT	CSARIAAGGGTYNSPLHF
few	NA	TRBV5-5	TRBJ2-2	TGTGCCAGCAGCTTGGACAGGTTTGGCGGGGAGCTGTTTTTT	CASSLDRFGGELFF
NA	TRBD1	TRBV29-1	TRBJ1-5	TGCAGCGTAGCGGGACAGGGTAGCAATCAGCCCCAGCATTTT	CSVAGQGSNQPQHF
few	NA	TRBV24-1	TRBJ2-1	TGTGCCACCAGTGATGCGGCCAGGGTAGGGAATGAGCAGTTCTTC	CATSDAARVGNEQFF
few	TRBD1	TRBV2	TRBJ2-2	TGTGCCAGCAGTGGCAGGGGGCAGGCCGGGGAGCTGTTTTTT	CASSGRGQAGELFF
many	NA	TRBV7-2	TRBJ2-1	TGTGCCAGCAGCTCCCCGACAGTTTCTCGGGGTAAGCAGTTCTTC	CASSSPTVSRGKQFF
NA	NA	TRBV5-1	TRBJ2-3	TGCGCCAGCAGTATATCTCCGCTGGGGGGATCGCAGTATTTT	CASSISPLGGSQYF
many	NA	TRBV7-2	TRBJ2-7	TGTGCCAGCAGCTTATTAACTCACAAAGAGCAGTACTTC	CASSLLTHKEQYF
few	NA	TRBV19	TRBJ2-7	TGTGCCAGTAGTATCCTAGCGCGAGGCGAGCAGTACTTC	CASSILARGEQYF